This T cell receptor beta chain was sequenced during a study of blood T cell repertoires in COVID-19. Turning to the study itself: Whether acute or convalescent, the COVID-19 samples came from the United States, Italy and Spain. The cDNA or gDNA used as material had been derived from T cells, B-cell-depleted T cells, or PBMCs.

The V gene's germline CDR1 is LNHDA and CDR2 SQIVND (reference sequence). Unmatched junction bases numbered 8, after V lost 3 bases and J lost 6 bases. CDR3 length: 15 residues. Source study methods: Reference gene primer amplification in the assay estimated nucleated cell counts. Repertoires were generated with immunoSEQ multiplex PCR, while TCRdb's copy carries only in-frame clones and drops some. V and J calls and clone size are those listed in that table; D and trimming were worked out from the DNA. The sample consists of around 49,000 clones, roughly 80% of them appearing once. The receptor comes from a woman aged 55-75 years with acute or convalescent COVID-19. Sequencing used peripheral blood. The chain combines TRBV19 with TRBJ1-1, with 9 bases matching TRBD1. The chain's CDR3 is CASSISGTGWAEAFF. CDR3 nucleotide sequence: TGTGCCAGTAGTATCTCGGGGACAGGGTGGGCTGAAGCTTTCTTT.